This TCR beta chain was obtained from a study of blood T cell repertoires in COVID-19. Overall study context: Sites across the United States, Italy and Spain contributed samples from acute and convalescent COVID-19.

Clones were sequenced by immunoSEQ multiplex PCR, and TCRdb holds only the in-frame ones, with some missing. Of 100,000 to 150,000 clones in the sample, around 89% are singletons; the top ten hold over 9%. This CDR3 has 15 residues. Germline assignment: CDR1 MNHEY and CDR2 SMNVEV (reference sequence). The V and J ends lost 2 bases and 4 bases respectively, with 9 bases between them. The rearrangement uses TRBV27 and TRBJ1-6, with TRBD1 as a possible D gene (6 bases). The receptor was isolated from a man over 45 with acute or convalescent COVID-19. The material sequenced was peripheral blood. The CDR3 sequence is CASSLGTKYNSPLHF. CDR3 nucleotide sequence: TGTGCCAGCAGTTTAGGGACAAAGTATAATTCACCCCTCCACTTT.